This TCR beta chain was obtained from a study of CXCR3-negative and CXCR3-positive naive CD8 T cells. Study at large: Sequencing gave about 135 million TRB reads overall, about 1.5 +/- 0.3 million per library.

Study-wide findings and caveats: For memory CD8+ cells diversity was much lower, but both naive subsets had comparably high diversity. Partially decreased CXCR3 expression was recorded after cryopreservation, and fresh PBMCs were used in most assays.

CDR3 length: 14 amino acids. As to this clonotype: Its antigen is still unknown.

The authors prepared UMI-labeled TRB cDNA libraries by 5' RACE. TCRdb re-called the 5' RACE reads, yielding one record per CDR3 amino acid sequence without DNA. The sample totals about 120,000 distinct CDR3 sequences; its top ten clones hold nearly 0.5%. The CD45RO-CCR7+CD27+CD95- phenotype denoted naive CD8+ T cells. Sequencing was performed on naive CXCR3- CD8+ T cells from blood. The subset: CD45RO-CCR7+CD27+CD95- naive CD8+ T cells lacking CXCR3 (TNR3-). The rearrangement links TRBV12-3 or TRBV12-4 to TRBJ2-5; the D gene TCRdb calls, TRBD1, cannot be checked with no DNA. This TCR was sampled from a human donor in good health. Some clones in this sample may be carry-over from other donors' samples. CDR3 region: CASSLYREQETQYF.